The T cell receptor beta chain under discussion was sequenced for a study of a mutant IDH1 vaccine in newly diagnosed glioma. About the study: Eight vaccine doses were administered to patients at weeks 1, 3, 5, 7, 11, 15, 19 and 23. Former treatment meant radiotherapy, temozolomide, or both; the majority had gotten both. General study results and limits: There seemed to be no relation between pseudoprogression and changes in top peripheral T cell clonotypes. In 85% to 95% of patients, immune responses induced by the vaccine occurred.

The CDR3 totals 13 residues. Trimming took off 3 bases at V and 5 bases at J, with 11 bases between the two ends. Per the germline V gene, CDR1 is MGHDK and CDR2 is SYGVNS. Described time point: week 5, during vaccination. A single vaccine dose contained 300 ug of mutant IDH1 20-mer peptide, and topical imiquimod was used with it. Assay used: immunoSEQ multiplex PCR; TCRdb lists only in-frame clones, some missing. The profile shows approximately 32,000 clones, about 56% of them singletons. Remarks on this clone: The antigen remains undetermined.

This sequence joins TRBV25-1 and TRBJ2-7, with D unclear. The sequencing here drew on PBMCs, taken from a glioma patient whose treatment included an IDH1 peptide vaccine. The TCR originated in a woman under 30 with glioma. Here the CDR3 reads CASSEDLQDEQYF. The CDR3 nucleotides read TGTGCCAGCAGTGAGGACCTCCAGGACGAGCAGTACTTC.